This is a list of T cell receptor beta chains from one sample in a study of blood T cell repertoires in COVID-19. The repertoire was sequenced with immunoSEQ multiplex PCR; TCRdb's copy has only in-frame clones and lacks some. The sample lists 85,000 to 100,000 clones; about 78% were seen once. Sequenced input: peripheral blood. The origin of the receptors is a man aged 45-65 years who had recovered from COVID-19. Both conserved end residues are part of each CDR3. The D gene is left open where the match is weak. Size is omitted from some rows. Given values are once, few, many or a class for expanded clones.

J | V | D | size | DNA | CDR3
TRBJ1-1 | TRBV21-1 | NA | NA | TGTGCCAGCAGCCCTCGTAACACTGAAGCTTTCTTT | CASSPRNTEAFF
TRBJ1-1 | TRBV12-3/TRBV12-4 | NA | NA | TGTGCCAGCAGGAACAGGGAGAGCACTGAAGCTTTCTTT | CASRNRESTEAFF
TRBJ1-1 | TRBV2 | TRBD1 | NA | TGTGCCAGCAGCCCACGGGACAGGGAGAACACTGAAGCTTTCTTT | CASSPRDRENTEAFF
TRBJ2-7 | TRBV2 | TRBD2 | NA | TGTGCCAGCAGCCGCGGGAGCACCTACGAGCAGTACTTC | CASSRGSTYEQYF
TRBJ1-2 | TRBV12-3/TRBV12-4 | TRBD1 | NA | TGTGCCAGCAGCCGTAGACAGGGCTATGGCTACACCTTC | CASSRRQGYGYTF
TRBJ2-7 | TRBV14 | TRBD1 | NA | TGTGCCAGCAGCCTCCGGAGGACAGGGGGCTACGAGCAGTACTTC | CASSLRRTGGYEQYF
TRBJ1-1 | TRBV5-4 | TRBD1 | few | TGTGCCAGCAGCTCAACGACAGGGTGGGACACTGAAGCTTTCTTT | CASSSTTGWDTEAFF
TRBJ2-7 | TRBV27 | TRBD1 | NA | TGTGCCAGCAGCGGACAGGGGGTTACCTACGAGCAGTACTTC | CASSGQGVTYEQYF
TRBJ2-1 | TRBV6-2/TRBV6-3 | NA | NA | TGTGCCAGCAGTTACTCGAAGCCGGGTGGCTACAATGAGCAGTTCTTC | CASSYSKPGGYNEQFF
TRBJ2-2 | TRBV28 | NA | NA | TGTGCCAGCAGCTCGACAGCCACCCTGATCTCCGGGGAGCTGTTTTTT | CASSSTATLISGELFF
TRBJ1-5 | TRBV11-2 | TRBD1 | NA | TGTGCCAGCAGCTTTAAGGGCAGGACAGGTCAGCCCCAGCATTTT | CASSFKGRTGQPQHF
TRBJ2-1 | TRBV5-5 | TRBD2 | NA | TGTGCCAGCAGCTTGATGACTAGCGGGGGCTCTGGGCGGTTCTTC | CASSLMTSGGSGRFF
TRBJ2-3 | TRBV7-2 | TRBD2 | NA | TGTGCCAGCAGCCCAGGGTCGGGACTAGGGTTTGATACGCAGTATTTT | CASSPGSGLGFDTQYF
TRBJ2-1 | TRBV15 | TRBD1 | NA | TGTGCCACCAGCAGAGGGGGACAGGGGGGCAATGAGCAGTTCTTC | CATSRGGQGGNEQFF
TRBJ1-6 | TRBV4-2 | TRBD1 | NA | TGTGCCAGCAGCCAAGTCTCCGGGACAGGGGACTCCTATGGCCGCTCCTATAATTCACCCCTCCACTTT | CASSQVSGTGDSYGRSYNSPLHF
TRBJ1-2 | TRBV13 | NA | NA | TGTGCCAGCAGCATGACAGGCTACTCTGGCTACACCTTC | CASSMTGYSGYTF
TRBJ2-5 | TRBV19 | NA | NA | TGTGCCAGTAGATATGAGACCCAGTACTTC | CASRYETQYF
TRBJ2-7 | TRBV10-3 | TRBD2 | NA | TGTGCCATCAGTGAGTCGCGGCTAGCGGGATCCGAGCAGTACTTC | CAISESRLAGSEQYF
TRBJ1-2 | TRBV28 | TRBD1 | many | TGTGCCAGCAGTTTAGCCCGGACAGGGGGTCGCTATGGCTACACCTTC | CASSLARTGGRYGYTF
TRBJ2-1 | TRBV2 | TRBD2 | NA | TGTGCCAGCAGTGAGCAGCGGGGAGCTTACAATGAGCAGTTCTTC | CASSEQRGAYNEQFF
TRBJ1-6 | TRBV24-1 | TRBD1 | few | TGTGCCACCAGCCTCTTTCCCGGGACAGAGGTTAATTCACCCCTCCACTTT | CATSLFPGTEVNSPLHF
TRBJ1-1 | TRBV7-8 | NA | few | TGTGCCAGCAGCCCAAAACAGAACACTGAAGCTTTCTTT | CASSPKQNTEAFF